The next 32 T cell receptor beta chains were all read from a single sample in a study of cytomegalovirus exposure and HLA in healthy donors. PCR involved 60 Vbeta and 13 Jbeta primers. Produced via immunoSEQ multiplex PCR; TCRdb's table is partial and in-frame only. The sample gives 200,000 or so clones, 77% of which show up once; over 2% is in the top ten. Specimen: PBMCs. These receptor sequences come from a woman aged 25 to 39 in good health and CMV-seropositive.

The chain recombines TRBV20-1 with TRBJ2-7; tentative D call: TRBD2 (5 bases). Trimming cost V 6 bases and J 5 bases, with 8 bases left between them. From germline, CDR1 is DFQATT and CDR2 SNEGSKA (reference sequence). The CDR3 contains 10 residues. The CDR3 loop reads CSAGDHEQYF. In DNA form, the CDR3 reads TGCAGTGCCGGGGATCACGAGCAGTACTTC.

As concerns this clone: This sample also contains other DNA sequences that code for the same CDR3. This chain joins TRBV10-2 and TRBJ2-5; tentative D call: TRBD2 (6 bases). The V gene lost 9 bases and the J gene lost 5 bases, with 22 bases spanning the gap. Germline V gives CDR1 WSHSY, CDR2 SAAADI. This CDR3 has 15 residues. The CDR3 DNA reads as TGCGCCAGTCAAAGGCGGGCGGGAATATATGAGACCCAGTACTTC. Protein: CASQRRAGIYETQYF.

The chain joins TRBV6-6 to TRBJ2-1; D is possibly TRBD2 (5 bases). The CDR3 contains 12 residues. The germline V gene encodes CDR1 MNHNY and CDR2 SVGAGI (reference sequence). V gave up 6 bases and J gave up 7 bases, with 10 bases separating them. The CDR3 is CASRPSGNEQFF. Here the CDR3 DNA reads TGTGCCAGCAGACCCTCGGGGAATGAGCAGTTCTTC.

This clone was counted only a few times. CDR3 sequence: CSVGSGGSYEQYF. The CDR3 DNA follows: TGCAGCGTTGGTAGCGGGGGCTCCTACGAGCAGTACTTC. The chain has TRBV29-1 and TRBJ2-7; 9 bases line up with TRBD2. With 4 bases clipped from V and 0 bases from J, the junction kept 1 base outside the gene matches. This CDR3 spans 13 amino acids. Germline V gene sequence: CDR1 SQVTM, CDR2 ANQGSEA.

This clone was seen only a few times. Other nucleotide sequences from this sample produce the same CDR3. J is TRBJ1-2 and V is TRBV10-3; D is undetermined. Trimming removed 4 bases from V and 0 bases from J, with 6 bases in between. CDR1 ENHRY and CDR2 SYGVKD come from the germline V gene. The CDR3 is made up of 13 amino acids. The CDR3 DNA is TGTGCCATCAGTGGGGGAGCTAACTATGGCTACACCTTC. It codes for CAISGGANYGYTF.

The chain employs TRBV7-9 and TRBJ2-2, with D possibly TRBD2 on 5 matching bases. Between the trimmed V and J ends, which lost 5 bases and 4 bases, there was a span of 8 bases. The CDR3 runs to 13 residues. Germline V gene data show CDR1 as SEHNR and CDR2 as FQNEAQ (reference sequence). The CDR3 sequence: CASSRSATGELFF. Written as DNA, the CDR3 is TGTGCCAGCAGCCGTAGCGCCACCGGGGAGCTGTTTTTT.

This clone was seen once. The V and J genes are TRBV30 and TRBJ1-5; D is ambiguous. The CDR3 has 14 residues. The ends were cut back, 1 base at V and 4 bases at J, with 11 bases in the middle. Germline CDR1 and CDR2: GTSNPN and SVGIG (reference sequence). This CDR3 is CAWSDDTKNQPQHF. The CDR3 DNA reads TGTGCCTGGAGTGATGACACAAAAAATCAGCCCCAGCATTTT.

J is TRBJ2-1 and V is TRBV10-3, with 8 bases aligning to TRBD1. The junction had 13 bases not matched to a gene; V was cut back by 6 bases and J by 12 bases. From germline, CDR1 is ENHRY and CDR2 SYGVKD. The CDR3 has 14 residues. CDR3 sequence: CAISPGTGRLGQFF. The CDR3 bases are TGTGCCATCAGCCCCGGGACAGGCCGTCTCGGGCAGTTCTTC.

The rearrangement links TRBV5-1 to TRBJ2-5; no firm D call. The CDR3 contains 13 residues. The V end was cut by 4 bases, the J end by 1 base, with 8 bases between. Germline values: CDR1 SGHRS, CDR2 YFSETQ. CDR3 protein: CASSLLVQETQYF. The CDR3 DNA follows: TGCGCCAGCAGCCTGCTAGTCCAAGAGACCCAGTACTTC.

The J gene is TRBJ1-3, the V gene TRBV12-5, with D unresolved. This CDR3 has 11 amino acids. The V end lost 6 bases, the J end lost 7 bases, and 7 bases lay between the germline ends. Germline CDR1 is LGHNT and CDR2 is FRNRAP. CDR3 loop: CASGVGNTIYF. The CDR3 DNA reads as TGTGCTAGTGGGGTCGGTAACACCATATATTTT.

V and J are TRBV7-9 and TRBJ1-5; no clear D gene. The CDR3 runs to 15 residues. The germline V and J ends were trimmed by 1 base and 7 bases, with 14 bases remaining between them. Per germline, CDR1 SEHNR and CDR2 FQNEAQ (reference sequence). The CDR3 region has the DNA TGTGCCAGCAGCTTAGGCACGGGTGTCGGGCAGCCCCAGCATTTT. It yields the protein CASSLGTGVGQPQHF.

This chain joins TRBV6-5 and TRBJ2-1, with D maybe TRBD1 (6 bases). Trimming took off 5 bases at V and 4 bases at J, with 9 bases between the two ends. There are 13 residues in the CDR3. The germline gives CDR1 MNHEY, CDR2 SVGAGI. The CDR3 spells CASSRQGYNEQFF. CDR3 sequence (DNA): TGTGCCAGCAGTCGTCAGGGGTACAATGAGCAGTTCTTC.

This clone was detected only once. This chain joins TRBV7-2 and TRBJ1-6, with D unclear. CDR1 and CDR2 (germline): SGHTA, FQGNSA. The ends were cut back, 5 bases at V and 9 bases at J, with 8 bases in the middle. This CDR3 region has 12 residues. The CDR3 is CASSAYSSPLHF. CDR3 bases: TGTGCCAGCAGCGCCTACAGTTCACCCCTCCACTTT.

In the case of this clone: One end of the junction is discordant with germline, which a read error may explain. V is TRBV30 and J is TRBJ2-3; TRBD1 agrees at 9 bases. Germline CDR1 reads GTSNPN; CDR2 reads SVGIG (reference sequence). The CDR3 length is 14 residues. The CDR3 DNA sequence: TGTGCCTTACAGGGGGCACATTGGGCAGATATGCAGTATTTT. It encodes CALQGAHWADMQYF.

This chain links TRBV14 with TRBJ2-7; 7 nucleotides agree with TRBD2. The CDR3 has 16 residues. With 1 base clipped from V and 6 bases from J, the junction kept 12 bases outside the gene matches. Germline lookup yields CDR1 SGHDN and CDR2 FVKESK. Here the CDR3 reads CASSQVGRGIVAEQYF. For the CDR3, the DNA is TGTGCCAGCAGCCAAGTGGGGCGGGGGATCGTCGCCGAGCAGTACTTC.

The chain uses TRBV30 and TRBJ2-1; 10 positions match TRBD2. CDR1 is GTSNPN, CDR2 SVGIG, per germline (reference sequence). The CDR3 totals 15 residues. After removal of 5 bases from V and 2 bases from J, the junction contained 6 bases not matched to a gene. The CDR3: CAWLTAGGPYNEQFF. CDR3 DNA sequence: TGTGCCTGGTTAACAGCGGGAGGGCCCTACAATGAGCAGTTCTTC.

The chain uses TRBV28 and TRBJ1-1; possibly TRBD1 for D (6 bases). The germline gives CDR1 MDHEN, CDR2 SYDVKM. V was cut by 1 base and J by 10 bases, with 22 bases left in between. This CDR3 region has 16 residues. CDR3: CASSLFSGGGQGRAFF. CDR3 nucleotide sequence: TGTGCCAGCAGTTTATTTTCTGGGGGGGGGCAGGGGCGAGCTTTCTTT.

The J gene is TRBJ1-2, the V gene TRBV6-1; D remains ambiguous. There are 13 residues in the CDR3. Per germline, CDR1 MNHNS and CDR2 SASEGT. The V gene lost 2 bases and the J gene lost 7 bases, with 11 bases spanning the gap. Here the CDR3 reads CASSESGGLGYTF. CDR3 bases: TGTGCCAGCAGTGAAAGTGGAGGGCTTGGCTACACCTTC.

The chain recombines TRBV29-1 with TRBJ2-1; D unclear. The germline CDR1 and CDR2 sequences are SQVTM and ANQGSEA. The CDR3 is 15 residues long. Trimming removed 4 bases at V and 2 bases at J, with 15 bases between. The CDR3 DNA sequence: TGCAGCGTTGTCTCGGTTCTCCGCCCCTACAATGAGCAGTTCTTC. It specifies CSVVSVLRPYNEQFF.

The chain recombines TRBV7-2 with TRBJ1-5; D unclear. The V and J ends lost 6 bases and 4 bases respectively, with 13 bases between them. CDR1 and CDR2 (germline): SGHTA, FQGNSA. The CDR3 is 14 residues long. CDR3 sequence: CASSLSQLNQPQHF. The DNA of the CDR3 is TGTGCCAGCAGTCTTAGTCAATTAAATCAGCCCCAGCATTTT.

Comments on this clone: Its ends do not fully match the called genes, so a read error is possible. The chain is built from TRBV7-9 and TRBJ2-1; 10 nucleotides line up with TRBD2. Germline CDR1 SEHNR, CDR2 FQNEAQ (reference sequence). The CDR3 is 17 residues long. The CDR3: CASSVAEMASGSNEQFF. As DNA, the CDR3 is TGTGCCAGCAGCGTAGCCGAGATGGCTAGCGGGAGCAATGAGCAGTTCTTC. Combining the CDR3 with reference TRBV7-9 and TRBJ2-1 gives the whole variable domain DTGVSQNPRHKITKRGQNVTFRCDPISEHNRLYWYRQTLGQGPEFLTYFQNEAQLEKSRLLSDRFSAERPKGSFSTLEIQRTEQGDSAMYLCASSVAEMASGSNEQFFGPGTRLTVL.

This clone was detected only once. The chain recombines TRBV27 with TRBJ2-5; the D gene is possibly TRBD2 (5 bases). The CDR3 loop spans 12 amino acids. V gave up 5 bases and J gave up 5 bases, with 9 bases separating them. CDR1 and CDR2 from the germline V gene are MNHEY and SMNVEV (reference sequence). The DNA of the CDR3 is TGTGCCAGCAGTACCGGGGTGGAGACCCAGTACTTC. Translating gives CASSTGVETQYF.

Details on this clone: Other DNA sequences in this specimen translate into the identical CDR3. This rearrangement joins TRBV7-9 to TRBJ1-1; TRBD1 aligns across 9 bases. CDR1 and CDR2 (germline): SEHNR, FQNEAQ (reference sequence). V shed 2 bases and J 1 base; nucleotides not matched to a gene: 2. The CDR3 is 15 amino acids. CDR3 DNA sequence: TGTGCCAGCAGCTTACCGACAGGGGGGAACACTGAAGCTTTCTTT. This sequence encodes CASSLPTGGNTEAFF.

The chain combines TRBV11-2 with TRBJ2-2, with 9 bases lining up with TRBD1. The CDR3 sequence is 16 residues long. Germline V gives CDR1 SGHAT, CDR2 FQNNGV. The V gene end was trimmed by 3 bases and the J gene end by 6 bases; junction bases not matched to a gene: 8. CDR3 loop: CASSLRTGGEAGELFF. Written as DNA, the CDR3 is TGTGCCAGCAGCTTGCGAACAGGGGGCGAGGCCGGGGAGCTGTTTTTT.

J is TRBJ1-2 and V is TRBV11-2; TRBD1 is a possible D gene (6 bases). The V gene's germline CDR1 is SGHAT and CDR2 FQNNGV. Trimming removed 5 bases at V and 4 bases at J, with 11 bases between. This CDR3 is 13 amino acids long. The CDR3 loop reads CASSRTELYGYTF. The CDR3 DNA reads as TGTGCCAGCAGCCGGACAGAGCTCTATGGCTACACCTTC.

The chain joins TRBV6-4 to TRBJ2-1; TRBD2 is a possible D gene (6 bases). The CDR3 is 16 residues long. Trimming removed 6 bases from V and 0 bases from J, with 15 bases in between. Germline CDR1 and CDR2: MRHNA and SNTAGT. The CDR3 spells CASSDTGGSSYNEQFF. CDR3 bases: TGTGCCAGCAGCGATACCGGGGGATCCTCCTACAATGAGCAGTTCTTC.

The CDR3 DNA follows: TGTGCCATCAGCGGGGGGCGGGGTCAAGAGACCCAGTACTTC. This codes for CAISGGRGQETQYF. The chain recombines TRBV10-3 with TRBJ2-5; D is perhaps TRBD2 (7 bases). CDR3 length: 14 amino acids. Trimming pared 6 bases from V and 2 bases from J, leaving 13 bases between. Germline loops: CDR1 ENHRY, CDR2 SYGVKD.

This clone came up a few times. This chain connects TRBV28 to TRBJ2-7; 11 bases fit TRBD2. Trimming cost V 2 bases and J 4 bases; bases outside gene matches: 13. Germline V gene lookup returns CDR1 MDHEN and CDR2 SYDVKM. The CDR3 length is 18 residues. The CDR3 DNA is TGTGCCAGCAGTTTACCACTCATAGCGGGGGGGAGACCTTACGAGCAGTACTTC. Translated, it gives CASSLPLIAGGRPYEQYF.

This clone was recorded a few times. CDR3 sequence reads: CASRDWEGTDTQYF. CDR3 in DNA: TGTGCCAGCCGGGACTGGGAAGGCACAGATACGCAGTATTTT. V is TRBV27 and J is TRBJ2-3; perhaps TRBD2 as D (6 bases). Trimming stripped 8 bases from V and 1 base from J, with 13 bases between. The CDR3 covers 14 residues. Germline CDR1 and CDR2: MNHEY and SMNVEV (reference sequence).

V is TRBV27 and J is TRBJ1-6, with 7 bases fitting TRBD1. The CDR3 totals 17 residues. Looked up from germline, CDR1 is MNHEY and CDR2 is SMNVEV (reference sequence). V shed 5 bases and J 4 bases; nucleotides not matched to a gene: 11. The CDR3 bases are TGTGCCAGCAGTCCGCTCAGGGGGGAATATTATAATTCACCCCTCCACTTT. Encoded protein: CASSPLRGEYYNSPLHF.

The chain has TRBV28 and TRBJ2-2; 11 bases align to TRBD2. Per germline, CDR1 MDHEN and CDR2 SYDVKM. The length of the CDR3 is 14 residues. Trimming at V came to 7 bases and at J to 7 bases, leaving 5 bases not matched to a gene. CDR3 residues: CASILAGGGGELFF. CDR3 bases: TGTGCCAGCATTCTAGCGGGAGGAGGCGGGGAGCTGTTTTTT.

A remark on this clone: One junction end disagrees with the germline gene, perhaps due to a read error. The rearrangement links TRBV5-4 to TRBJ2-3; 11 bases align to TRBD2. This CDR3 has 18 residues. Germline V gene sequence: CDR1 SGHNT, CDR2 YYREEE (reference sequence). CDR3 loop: CASSFRVAGGPSTDTQYF. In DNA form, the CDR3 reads TGTGCCAGCAGCTTTCGGGTAGCGGGGGGGCCTAGCACAGACACGCAGTATTTT. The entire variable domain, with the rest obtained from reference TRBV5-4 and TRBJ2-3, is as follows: ETGVTQSPTHLIKTRGQQVTLRCSSQSGHNTVSWYQQALGQGPQFIFQYYREEENGRGNFPPRFSGLQFPNYSSELNVNALELDDSALYLCASSFRVAGGPSTDTQYFGPGTRLTVL.